This T cell receptor beta chain came from a study of cytomegalovirus exposure and HLA in healthy donors. Study outcomes and limitations: According to the study, some 160 TCR beta chains were cytomegalovirus-associated. Follow-up analysis later connected one missense variant in DCLRE1C with trimming of TCR beta V- and J-genes.

The PCR used 60 Vbeta and 13 Jbeta primers. TCRdb's table, derived via immunoSEQ multiplex PCR, lists solely in-frame clones and lacks some. Found here are around 53,000 clones; the top ten clones hold over 9%. Remarks on this clone: Its antigen is as yet unknown.

The TCR comes from a young woman in good health and CMV-seropositive. Sample: PBMCs.

The CDR3: CAWSVMNRHQPQHF. The CDR3 nucleotides are TGTGCCTGGAGTGTTATGAACAGACATCAGCCCCAGCATTTT. This chain connects TRBV30 to TRBJ1-5; D remains unclear. From germline, CDR1 is GTSNPN and CDR2 SVGIG (reference sequence). With 0 bases removed from V and 5 bases from J, the gap between germline ends came to 11 bases. The CDR3 extends over 14 amino acids. Full variable domain (missing parts from reference TRBV30 and TRBJ1-5): SQTIHQWPATLVQPVGSPLSLECTVEGTSNPNLYWYRQAAGRGLQLLFYSVGIGQISSEVPQNLSASRPQDRQFILSSKKLLLSDSGFYLCAWSVMNRHQPQHFGDGTRLSIL.